These 25 T cell receptor beta chains were all obtained from the same sample, sequenced in a study of T cell changes during pregnancy in multiple sclerosis. Using immunoSEQ multiplex PCR, the repertoire was profiled, and TCRdb retains in-frame clones only, with some absent. The sample carries more than 55,000 clones, roughly 92% recorded once. This sample comprised peripheral blood, obtained in the second trimester of pregnancy. The source is a female donor with multiple sclerosis, enrolled in a pregnancy study.

This CDR3 reads CASSRTGSQETQYF. DNA of the CDR3: TGTGCCAGCAGCCGGACAGGCTCCCAAGAGACCCAGTACTTC. The genes are TRBV5-5 and TRBJ2-5; 7 nucleotides align to TRBD1. This CDR3 has 14 amino acids. The J segment lost 1 base and the V segment lost 4 bases, leaving 4 bases of the junction unmatched. Germline V lookup: CDR1 SGHKS, CDR2 YYEKEE (reference sequence).

The chain joins TRBV15 to TRBJ2-1, with 7 bases fitting TRBD2. The V gene end was trimmed by 3 bases and the J gene end by 3 bases; junction bases not matched to a gene: 8. Germline V lookup: CDR1 LNHNV, CDR2 YYDKDF (reference sequence). This CDR3 contains 16 residues. The DNA of the CDR3 is TGTGCCACCAGCAGCCCGCGGGAGAGGTTCTACAATGAGCAGTTCTTC. It encodes CATSSPRERFYNEQFF.

The chain has TRBV19 and TRBJ2-7, with TRBD2 identical over 7 bases. Germline V gene sequence: CDR1 LNHDA, CDR2 SQIVND (reference sequence). The CDR3 covers 16 residues. With 3 bases clipped from V and 3 bases from J, the junction kept 11 bases outside the gene matches. CDR3 loop: CASSITGGGRYYEQYF. In DNA, the CDR3 is TGTGCCAGTAGTATCACCGGGGGAGGGCGATACTACGAGCAGTACTTC.

Points on this clone: Its ends do not fully match the called genes, so a read error is possible. CDR3 region: CASSLGSGGFRF. CDR3 bases: TGTGCCAGCAGCTTAGGTAGCGGGGGGTTCCGCTTC. V and J are TRBV13 and TRBJ2-7; 10 bases are shared with TRBD2. The CDR3 contains 12 residues. CDR1 and CDR2 (germline): PRHDT, FYEKMQ (reference sequence). Full variable domain (remainder filled in from reference TRBV13 and TRBJ2-7): AAGVIQSPRHLIKEKRETATLKCYPIPRHDTVYWYQQGPGQDPQFLISFYEKMQSDKGSIPDRFSAQQFSDYHSELNMSSLELGDSALYFCASSLGSGGFRFGPGTRLTVT.

A single count supports this clone. The V gene is TRBV6-5, the J gene TRBJ2-7; possibly TRBD1 for D (6 bases). The CDR3 has 11 residues. Germline loops: CDR1 MNHEY, CDR2 SVGAGI. Trimming removed 7 bases at V and 3 bases at J, with 7 bases between. CDR3 in amino acids: CASIQGYEQYF. CDR3 in DNA: TGTGCCAGCATACAGGGCTACGAGCAGTACTTC.

The chain carries TRBV14 and TRBJ1-1, with D maybe TRBD1 (6 bases). V lost 5 bases and J 0 bases, leaving 19 bases between the germline ends. Germline CDR1 SGHDN, CDR2 FVKESK. CDR3 length: 17 residues. The CDR3 region is CASSAMEQGVMNTEAFF. Written as DNA, the CDR3 is TGTGCCAGCAGCGCGATGGAACAGGGTGTCATGAACACTGAAGCTTTCTTT.

V gene TRBV6-1 combines with J gene TRBJ2-5; 9 nucleotides agree with TRBD1. Germline values: CDR1 MNHNS, CDR2 SASEGT. This CDR3 contains 14 residues. Germline trimming cut 9 bases from V and 5 bases from J; bases unmatched to any gene: 10. The CDR3, as DNA: TGTGCCAGTTCCGGGACAGGGTGGCGGGAGACCCAGTACTTC. Translation: CASSGTGWRETQYF.

The sample holds one count of this clone. V is TRBV7-2 and J is TRBJ2-1; 7 bases are a match to TRBD1. With 7 bases clipped from V and 4 bases from J, the junction kept 4 bases outside the gene matches. Germline assignment: CDR1 SGHTA and CDR2 FQGNSA. The CDR3 loop spans 13 amino acids. The CDR3 spells CASNRDSYNEQFF. The CDR3 DNA reads TGTGCCAGCAACCGGGACAGTTACAATGAGCAGTTCTTC.

This rearrangement joins TRBV11-2 to TRBJ2-1, with 10 bases that match TRBD1. Germline assignment: CDR1 SGHAT and CDR2 FQNNGV. V shed 5 bases, J shed 4 bases, and the junction held 17 bases outside the gene matches. This CDR3 comprises 19 residues. CDR3 region: CASSDPVVTRDRGYNEQFF. CDR3 DNA: TGTGCCAGCAGCGATCCCGTCGTTACACGGGACAGGGGTTACAATGAGCAGTTCTTC.

The V and J genes are TRBV7-9 and TRBJ2-5, with D possibly matching TRBD1 (6 bases). The CDR3 is 16 amino acids. V dropped 5 bases and J dropped 1 base, with 17 bases sitting between them. CDR1 SEHNR and CDR2 FQNEAQ come from the germline V gene (reference sequence). CDR3 sequence (DNA): TGTGCCAGCAGCCTAACAGGGTCTTTAGGCCAAGAGACCCAGTACTTC. It encodes CASSLTGSLGQETQYF.

The chain recombines TRBV5-6 with TRBJ1-2, with D hard to call. Trimming cost V 0 bases and J 2 bases, with 5 bases left between them. This CDR3 comprises 13 residues. The germline gives CDR1 SGHDT, CDR2 YYEEEE. The CDR3 nucleotides are TGTGCCAGCAGCTTGGTGGCCAACTATGGCTACACCTTC. This codes for CASSLVANYGYTF.

J is TRBJ2-2 and V is TRBV2; D gene uncertain. V was trimmed by 4 bases and J by 6 bases, leaving 9 bases between them. CDR1 and CDR2 from the germline V gene are SNHLY and FYNNEI. The CDR3 length is 13 residues. CDR3 sequence (DNA): TGTGCCAGCAGTGTCGTACAACCCGGGGAGCTGTTTTTT. This translates into CASSVVQPGELFF.

The V and J genes are TRBV7-2 and TRBJ1-2, with a weak D call TRBD1 (5 bases). Germline loops: CDR1 SGHTA, CDR2 FQGNSA. The CDR3 length is 15 residues. Trimming took off 1 base at V and 3 bases at J, with 12 bases between the two ends. DNA of the CDR3: TGTGCCAGCAGCTTAGATCAGGGATCCCACTATGGCTACACCTTC. Protein product: CASSLDQGSHYGYTF. The whole variable domain, filled in from reference TRBV7-2 and TRBJ1-2, reads GAGVSQSPSNKVTEKGKDVELRCDPISGHTALYWYRQSLGQGLEFLIYFQGNSAPDKSGLPSDRFSAERTGGSVSTLTIQRTQQEDSAVYLCASSLDQGSHYGYTFGSGTRLTVV.

V and J are TRBV6-1 and TRBJ1-4, with D possibly matching TRBD1 (6 bases). Germline V gene lookup returns CDR1 MNHNS and CDR2 SASEGT. Trimming pared 2 bases from V and 8 bases from J, leaving 12 bases between. This CDR3 is 14 amino acids long. CDR3 protein: CASSELQGGEKLFF. The CDR3 DNA follows: TGTGCCAGCAGTGAACTACAGGGTGGAGAAAAACTGTTTTTT.

V is TRBV6-5 and J is TRBJ1-1; 10 bases are a match to TRBD1. Germline V gene data show CDR1 as MNHEY and CDR2 as SVGAGI. There are 15 residues in the CDR3. The J segment lost 5 bases and the V segment lost 2 bases, leaving 5 bases of the junction unmatched. The CDR3 DNA sequence: TGTGCCAGCAGTTACGGAGACAGGGGGCGGACTGAAGCTTTCTTT. This encodes CASSYGDRGRTEAFF.

This clone was seen more than once but under ten times. The chain employs TRBV11-2 and TRBJ1-1, with D possibly being TRBD1 (5 bases). V was cut by 6 bases and J by 8 bases, with 13 bases left in between. The CDR3 runs 12 residues. Per germline, CDR1 SGHAT and CDR2 FQNNGV. In DNA form, the CDR3 reads TGTGCCAGCAGACGTCTCGGGGGAGAAGCTTTCTTT. It specifies CASRRLGGEAFF.

The chain carries TRBV29-1 and TRBJ1-2; 7 nucleotides match TRBD1. J gave up 4 bases and V 0 bases, and 5 bases lay outside the gene matches. The CDR3 totals 14 residues. CDR1 and CDR2 (germline): SQVTM, ANQGSEA. The CDR3 here is CSVEDPQGGYGYTF. The CDR3 DNA is TGCAGCGTTGAAGATCCCCAGGGGGGCTATGGCTACACCTTC. Variable domain in full (rest from reference TRBV29-1 and TRBJ1-2): SAVISQKPSRDICQRGTSLTIQCQVDSQVTMMFWYRQQPGQSLTLIATANQGSEATYESGFVIDKFPISRPNLTFSTLTVSNMSPEDSSIYLCSVEDPQGGYGYTFGSGTRLTVV.

There are a few counts of this clone. The chain recombines TRBV30 with TRBJ1-1; TRBD1 might be the D (5 bases). V lost 4 bases and J lost 3, with 27 bases in between. CDR1 is GTSNPN and CDR2 is SVGIG in the germline V gene (reference sequence). The CDR3 sequence is 18 residues long. The CDR3 DNA reads as TGTGCCTGGACCCCCGGTTTTGGCAGGGCCGGTGGTGACACTGAAGCTTTCTTT. The encoded protein is CAWTPGFGRAGGDTEAFF.

The gene calls are TRBV19 and TRBJ2-6; tentative D call: TRBD1 (6 bases). Trimming shortened V by 2 bases and J by 4 bases, and 15 bases separated the two germline ends. CDR1 is LNHDA and CDR2 is SQIVND in the germline V gene (reference sequence). CDR3 size: 17 residues. The CDR3 here is CASSISEGVSGANVLTF. The CDR3 nucleotides read TGTGCCAGTAGTATATCCGAGGGGGTCTCCGGGGCCAACGTCCTGACTTTC.

The gene calls are TRBV30 and TRBJ1-2, with D uncertain. CDR1 and CDR2 (germline): GTSNPN, SVGIG (reference sequence). With 1 base removed from V and 6 bases from J, the gap between germline ends came to 12 bases. The CDR3 is 13 residues long. CDR3 loop: CAWSATVGDGYTF. For the CDR3, the DNA is TGTGCCTGGAGTGCCACGGTCGGGGATGGCTACACCTTC.

The rearrangement links TRBV12-5 to TRBJ2-4, with TRBD2 identical over 8 bases. This CDR3 spans 16 amino acids. Germline-derived CDR1 and CDR2 are LGHNT and FRNRAP. The trim removed 7 bases at V and 2 bases at J, leaving 10 bases unmatched. In DNA, the CDR3 is TGTGCTAGTGCCCGACGGGGGGGATTATCCAAAAACATTCAGTACTTC. Translated: CASARRGGLSKNIQYF.

This chain links TRBV6-6 with TRBJ1-3, with 8 bases aligning to TRBD1. This CDR3 has 15 residues. The trim removed 6 bases at V and 3 bases at J, leaving 7 bases unmatched. Germline CDR1 and CDR2: MNHNY and SVGAGI (reference sequence). The CDR3 nucleotides are TGTGCCAGCAGGACCTCCAGGGGGCTTGGAAACACCATATATTTT. It is translated as CASRTSRGLGNTIYF.

The chain uses TRBV9 and TRBJ2-1, with 7 nucleotides matching TRBD1. From germline, CDR1 is SGDLS and CDR2 YYNGEE. Trimming took 2 bases from V and 3 from J; bases not matched to a gene: 2. CDR3 length: 14 residues. DNA for the CDR3: TGTGCCAGCAGCGTTTGGGACAGCTACAATGAGCAGTTCTTC. It encodes CASSVWDSYNEQFF.

The rearrangement uses TRBV25-1 and TRBJ2-3; 8 bases align to TRBD2. The CDR3 totals 16 residues. Trimming cost V 1 base and J 5 bases; bases outside gene matches: 8. Germline V gives CDR1 MGHDK, CDR2 SYGVNS. The CDR3 nucleotides read TGTGCCAGCAGTGAATTCGGCGGGAGGCTAAGAGATACGCAGTATTTT. Translating it yields CASSEFGGRLRDTQYF.

The V and J genes are TRBV12-5 and TRBJ2-7, with 11 positions matching TRBD2. The junction had 7 bases not matched to a gene; V was cut back by 6 bases and J by 0 bases. This CDR3 region has 16 residues. Germline V gene lookup returns CDR1 LGHNT and CDR2 FRNRAP. CDR3 sequence: CASGLAGEGSSYEQYF. As DNA, the CDR3 is TGTGCTAGTGGACTAGCGGGGGAGGGGAGCTCCTACGAGCAGTACTTC.